The next 24 T cell receptor beta chains were all read from a single sample in a study of shared clonotypes between healthy human individuals. The protocol was immunoSEQ multiplex PCR, while the TCRdb copy is restricted to in-frame clones and leaves out a portion. Among roughly 2 million clones listed, over 85% were seen once. CD45RO-negative cells were positively selected for CCR7, leaving out terminally differentiated effector memory CD45RA+ cells. The sample comprised naive CD8+ T cells sorted from blood. The receptors were sampled from a man younger than 30 in good health.

The gene calls are TRBV15 and TRBJ2-5; 7 bases line up with TRBD2. Per germline, CDR1 LNHNV and CDR2 YYDKDF (reference sequence). The CDR3 is made up of 14 amino acids. The V and J ends lost 5 bases and 5 bases, in that order; junction bases with no gene match: 8. The DNA of the CDR3 is TGTGCCACCAGCGAAAACGGGGGGATCGAGACCCAGTACTTC. This codes for CATSENGGIETQYF.

CDR3 DNA: TGTGCCAGCAGCTCTCCGCAGGGTAGCTATGGCTACACCTTC. This translates into CASSSPQGSYGYTF. J is TRBJ1-2 and V is TRBV7-9; TRBD1 might be the D (5 bases). V dropped 4 bases and J dropped 4 bases, with 13 bases sitting between them. The CDR3 loop spans 14 amino acids. Germline CDR1 is SEHNR and CDR2 is FQNEAQ (reference sequence).

The chain joins TRBV27 to TRBJ2-7, with 9 bases identical to TRBD1. CDR3 length: 15 residues. V was pared by 2 bases and J by 6 bases, with 8 bases of the junction left unmatched. Germline V gene lookup returns CDR1 MNHEY and CDR2 SMNVEV (reference sequence). CDR3 in DNA: TGTGCCAGCAGTTTAAGTAGGGGACAGGGAAGCGAGCAGTACTTC. This sequence encodes CASSLSRGQGSEQYF.

The V and J genes are TRBV4-3 and TRBJ1-1, with 12 bases lining up with TRBD1. Germline loops: CDR1 LGHNA, CDR2 YSLEER. The CDR3 is 17 amino acids. J gave up 3 bases and V 0 bases, and 5 bases lay outside the gene matches. CDR3 in amino acids: CASSQDGTGGTDTEAFF. CDR3 nucleotides: TGCGCCAGCAGCCAAGACGGGACAGGGGGCACGGACACTGAAGCTTTCTTT.

The chain couples TRBV29-1 to TRBJ2-1; 14 bases fit TRBD2. The CDR3 covers 17 residues. V lost 7 bases to trimming and J lost 0 bases; unmatched junction nucleotides: 8. The germline gives CDR1 SQVTM, CDR2 ANQGSEA. CDR3 nucleotides: TGCAGCGCCGGACTAGCGGGGGGTTCGAGCTCCTACAATGAGCAGTTCTTC. Translated: CSAGLAGGSSSYNEQFF.

This chain connects TRBV5-4 to TRBJ2-1, with 7 positions matching TRBD1. This CDR3 is built from 13 residues. CDR1 and CDR2 (germline): SGHNT, YYREEE (reference sequence). Trimming at V came to 10 bases and at J to 7 bases, leaving 11 bases not matched to a gene. The CDR3 DNA reads as TGTGCCTCTAACCCTGGGACAGATAATGAGCAGTTCTTC. It specifies CASNPGTDNEQFF. Full variable domain (remainder filled in from reference TRBV5-4 and TRBJ2-1): ETGVTQSPTHLIKTRGQQVTLRCSSQSGHNTVSWYQQALGQGPQFIFQYYREEENGRGNFPPRFSGLQFPNYSSELNVNALELDDSALYLCASNPGTDNEQFFGPGTRLTVL.

The chain carries TRBV27 and TRBJ2-7; 9 nucleotides line up with TRBD2. CDR3 length equals 17 residues. Germline V gene lookup returns CDR1 MNHEY and CDR2 SMNVEV (reference sequence). V lost 6 bases and J lost 4; bases outside the gene matches: 16. CDR3 region: CASSPQGWASGVYEQYF. Written as DNA, the CDR3 is TGTGCCAGCAGCCCCCAGGGTTGGGCTAGCGGGGTTTACGAGCAGTACTTC.

With respect to this clone: Mismatch with germline at one junction end may stem from a read error. Other DNA sequences of this sample code for an identical CDR3. The chain employs TRBV11-2 and TRBJ1-1; 9 positions match TRBD1. The CDR3 is 14 residues long. Germline CDR1 SGHAT, CDR2 FQNNGV. CDR3 in amino acids: CASSKSTGGTEAFF. CDR3 nucleotide sequence: TGTGCCAGCAGCAAATCCACAGGGGGCACTGAAGCTTTCTTC.

The chain couples TRBV11-3 to TRBJ2-7, with 9 positions matching TRBD1. Looked up from germline, CDR1 is SGHNT and CDR2 is YENEEA. The CDR3 spans 15 residues. The V gene end was trimmed by 3 bases and the J gene end by 6 bases; junction bases not matched to a gene: 9. The CDR3 protein is CASSFGTGNDFEQYF. CDR3 nucleotides: TGTGCCAGCAGCTTCGGGACAGGGAACGATTTCGAGCAGTACTTC.

This chain links TRBV10-3 with TRBJ2-7; TRBD1 matches at 7 bases. With V trimmed by 3 bases and J by 2 bases, 4 bases remained unmatched. The CDR3 contains 14 residues. The germline V gene has CDR1 ENHRY and CDR2 SYGVKD. The CDR3 DNA reads TGTGCCATCAGTGAAACAGGGGAACCCTACGAGCAGTACTTC. Translation gives CAISETGEPYEQYF.

The V gene is TRBV4-3, the J gene TRBJ2-7; D ambiguous. Germline loops: CDR1 LGHNA, CDR2 YSLEER. V lost 0 bases and J lost 7, with 16 bases in between. The CDR3 runs 15 residues. The CDR3 sequence is CASSQDGPGSREQYF. The CDR3 region has the DNA TGCGCCAGCAGCCAAGATGGGCCAGGCTCCCGAGAGCAGTACTTC.

The chain couples TRBV29-1 to TRBJ2-1; 9 nucleotides line up with TRBD2. V trimming: 7 bases; J trimming: 6 bases; junction bases outside the gene matches: 10. Germline CDR1 SQVTM, CDR2 ANQGSEA. This CDR3 has 14 residues. The CDR3 bases are TGCAGCGCTCCGACTAGCGGTGTGATCAATGAGCAGTTCTTC. Protein: CSAPTSGVINEQFF.

V gene TRBV5-4 combines with J gene TRBJ2-5, with 11 nucleotides matching TRBD2. Per the germline V gene, CDR1 is SGHNT and CDR2 is YYREEE (reference sequence). This CDR3 spans 19 amino acids. Trimming cost V 0 bases and J 1 base; bases outside gene matches: 11. Written as DNA, the CDR3 is TGTGCCAGCAGCTTGGTTGCGTCTAGCGGGAGGCTCCCCCAAGAGACCCAGTACTTC. It encodes CASSLVASSGRLPQETQYF.

This chain uses TRBV9 with TRBJ1-2; 7 bases map to TRBD1. There are 14 residues in the CDR3. V gave up 0 bases and J gave up 6 bases; unmatched junction bases: 5. The germline V gene has CDR1 SGDLS and CDR2 YYNGEE. CDR3 in amino acids: CASSVVTGANGYTF. CDR3 sequence (DNA): TGTGCCAGCAGCGTAGTAACAGGGGCGAATGGCTACACCTTC.

The chain uses TRBV5-6 and TRBJ2-3; no firm D call. Trimming removed 6 bases from V and 0 bases from J, with 8 bases in between. Germline V gives CDR1 SGHDT, CDR2 YYEEEE. The CDR3 is 13 amino acids. CDR3 bases: TGTGCCAGCACCCCGGACAGCACAGATACGCAGTATTTT. As protein: CASTPDSTDTQYF.

This sequence joins TRBV27 and TRBJ1-2; 9 bases fit TRBD1. CDR1 is MNHEY, CDR2 SMNVEV, per germline (reference sequence). CDR3 length: 13 residues. Trimming removed 7 bases from V and 4 bases from J; junction bases left unmatched: 4. CDR3 amino acids: CASTQGQGYGYTF. CDR3 nucleotide sequence: TGTGCCAGCACCCAGGGACAGGGCTATGGCTACACCTTC.

V usage is TRBV6-5 and J usage is TRBJ2-5, with 11 bases aligning to TRBD2. Germline V CDR1 and CDR2: MNHEY, SVGAGI. V shed 3 bases, J shed 4 bases, and the junction held 4 bases outside the gene matches. The CDR3 has 15 amino acids. CDR3 coding DNA: TGTGCCAGCAGTTATAGCGGGGGGGCCGGAGAGACCCAGTACTTC. Its translation is CASSYSGGAGETQYF.

The chain has TRBV29-1 and TRBJ2-1; TRBD2 aligns across 13 bases. With 4 bases clipped from V and 8 bases from J, the junction kept 14 bases outside the gene matches. The CDR3 has 17 residues. Germline CDR1 SQVTM, CDR2 ANQGSEA. Written as DNA, the CDR3 is TGCAGCGTTGGGGGACTGGGGACTAGCGGGAATAAGGATGAGCAGTTCTTC. This sequence encodes CSVGGLGTSGNKDEQFF.

V gene TRBV11-2 combines with J gene TRBJ2-3; D is possibly TRBD2 (6 bases). V was pared by 1 base and J by 1 base, with 12 bases between. The CDR3 loop spans 16 amino acids. CDR1 SGHAT and CDR2 FQNNGV come from the germline V gene. The CDR3 sequence: CASSLVFGGGTDTQYF. As DNA, the CDR3 is TGTGCCAGCAGCTTAGTTTTCGGGGGAGGCACAGATACGCAGTATTTT.

V usage is TRBV5-6 and J usage is TRBJ2-5; D is possibly TRBD2 (5 bases). V lost 0 bases to trimming and J lost 4 bases, with 10 bases between them. Germline-derived CDR1 and CDR2 are SGHDT and YYEEEE. The CDR3 consists of 14 residues. CDR3 in amino acids: CASSLDGMGETQYF. The CDR3 DNA reads TGTGCCAGCAGCTTGGACGGGATGGGAGAGACCCAGTACTTC.

The chain carries TRBV18 and TRBJ2-7; D could derive from TRBD1 or TRBD2 (5 bases each). V lost 6 bases, J lost 0 bases, and 9 bases lay in between. The germline V gene encodes CDR1 KGHSH and CDR2 LQKENI. The CDR3 length is 13 residues. The CDR3 DNA is TGTGCCAGCTCGGGACCGATCTCCTACGAGCAGTACTTC. Its protein is CASSGPISYEQYF.

The V gene is TRBV11-2, the J gene TRBJ1-2; TRBD1 might be the D (5 bases). Between the trimmed V and J ends, which lost 5 bases and 2 bases, there was a span of 12 bases. Germline CDR1 and CDR2: SGHAT and FQNNGV. The CDR3 consists of 14 residues. The CDR3 sequence is CASSPSGGNYGYTF. DNA for the CDR3: TGTGCCAGCAGCCCCTCTGGGGGAAACTATGGCTACACCTTC.

The rearrangement joins TRBV6-5 to TRBJ1-6; D gene ambiguous. Trimming stripped 2 bases from V and 1 base from J, with 6 bases between. The germline V gene encodes CDR1 MNHEY and CDR2 SVGAGI. CDR3 length: 15 residues. The CDR3 bases are TGTGCCAGCAGTTACGAGGGATCCTATAATTCACCCCTCCACTTT. It specifies CASSYEGSYNSPLHF.

The chain is built from TRBV7-6 and TRBJ1-6; 7 bases map to TRBD1. Germline-derived CDR1 and CDR2 are SGHVS and FNYEAQ. This CDR3 region has 15 residues. V lost 1 base and J lost 7; bases outside the gene matches: 4. The CDR3 sequence: CASSLEIGGNSPLHF. For the CDR3, the DNA is TGTGCCAGCAGCTTAGAGATAGGGGGCAATTCACCCCTCCACTTT.